This TCR beta chain comes out of a study of OX40 agonist ivuxolimab in advanced cancers. Turning to the study itself: Cohort: 80% to 90% men, mean age approximately 66, aged about 23 to 80.

Generated by immunoSEQ multiplex PCR, the TCRdb table keeps only in-frame clones and is missing some. The table shows 100,000 or so clones, with around 85% occurring only once. The clonotype comes from an adult with an advanced solid tumor such as melanoma, head and neck, liver or kidney cancer. Specimen: CD4+ or CD8+ T cells sorted from blood, collected in a trial of the OX40 agonist ivuxolimab.

The CDR3 coding sequence is TGTGCCAGCAGTTTAAGGTTGGGGGTGGCAGGAGGCTACACCTTC. This gives the protein CASSLRLGVAGGYTF. The chain combines TRBV27 with TRBJ1-2, with a weak D call TRBD1 (5 bases). CDR3 length: 15 amino acids. The germline CDR1 and CDR2 sequences are MNHEY and SMNVEV (reference sequence). Trimming took 2 bases from V and 8 from J, leaving 18 bases between them.